What follows are 27 T cell receptor beta chains derived from one specimen sequenced in a study of blood T cells in healthy people across ages. Primed by a sample-barcoded 5' primer and a J-beta primer mix, a second PCR proceeded for about 7 to 12 cycles. TCRdb re-derived calls from the 5' RACE reads in MiXCR, one entry per CDR3 protein. The repertoire holds some 550,000 distinct CDR3 sequences, with 47% as singletons. The sequenced sample consisted of blood. Receptor source: a man older than 75 in good health.

This clonotype appeared a few times. This rearrangement joins TRBV9 to TRBJ2-5, with D perhaps assigned TRBD1 or TRBD2 (6 bases each). This CDR3 is 16 amino acids long. Trimming pared 0 bases from V and 1 base from J, leaving 13 bases between. Germline V lookup: CDR1 SGDLS, CDR2 YYNGEE. The CDR3 DNA reads as TGTGCCAGCAGCGTAGCGTGGGGGGCCTTCCAAGAGACCCAGTACTTC. Protein sequence: CASSVAWGAFQETQYF. The full variable domain, in which reference TRBV9 and TRBJ2-5 provide the parts outside the CDR3, is DSGVTQTPKHLITATGQRVTLRCSPRSGDLSVYWYQQSLDQGLQFLIQYYNGEERAKGNILERFSAQQFPDLHSELNLSSLELGDSALYFCASSVAWGAFQETQYFGPGTRLLVL.

This clonotype occurred many times. The chain uses TRBV6-6 and TRBJ2-4, with D maybe TRBD2 (7 bases). Germline assignment: CDR1 MNHNY and CDR2 SVGAGI (reference sequence). Deletions cut 5 bases from V and 8 bases from J, with 16 bases between. The CDR3 spans 14 residues. The CDR3 DNA reads TGTGCCAGCAGTGACGTCCGGGGGGCACACATTCAGTACTTC. It translates to CASSDVRGAHIQYF.

This clonotype was seen a few times. The chain has TRBV29-1 and TRBJ1-2; D uncertain. V was pared by 6 bases and J by 8 bases, with 16 bases between. Per germline, CDR1 SQVTM and CDR2 ANQGSEA. The CDR3 runs to 12 residues. The CDR3 region is CSVAVAGGGYTF. For the CDR3, the DNA is TGCAGCGTGGCTGTTGCCGGCGGGGGCTACACCTTC.

This chain links TRBV14 with TRBJ2-3; 8 positions match TRBD2. Germline V lookup: CDR1 SGHDN, CDR2 FVKESK. V lost 4 bases, J lost 5 bases, and 11 bases stayed unmatched. The length of the CDR3 is 16 residues. CDR3 amino acids: CASSLLPGLVRDTQYF. In DNA, the CDR3 is TGTGCCAGCAGCCTCTTACCGGGACTAGTACGAGATACGCAGTATTTT.

CDR3 loop: CASSYDAGTFYEQYF. The CDR3 DNA reads as TGTGCCAGCAGTTACGATGCGGGGACCTTCTACGAGCAGTACTTC. This chain connects TRBV6-2 or TRBV6-3 to TRBJ2-7, with D possibly TRBD2 on 6 matching bases. Between the trimmed V and J ends, which lost 2 bases and 3 bases, there was a span of 14 bases. CDR3 length: 15 amino acids. Germline V CDR1 and CDR2: MNHEY, SVGEGT.

V is TRBV7-9 and J is TRBJ2-4; 7 bases map to TRBD1. TRBJ2-7 explains the end of the DNA better; the J call may be wrong. The CDR3 spans 13 residues. Germline V CDR1 and CDR2: SEHNR, FQNEAQ (reference sequence). This chain's CDR3 is CASGQTGVGEQYF. The CDR3, as DNA: TGTGCCAGCGGTCAAACAGGGGTTGGCGAGCAGTACTTC.

This clonotype has a handful of counts. This sequence joins TRBV20-1 and TRBJ2-4; D is undetermined. The CDR3 totals 15 residues. V was shortened by 3 bases and J by 0 bases, with 12 bases between the two germline ends. The germline V gene has CDR1 DFQATT and CDR2 SNEGSKA (reference sequence). CDR3 protein: CSARGTPVAKNIQYF. CDR3 coding DNA: TGCAGTGCTAGGGGAACTCCCGTAGCCAAAAACATTCAGTACTTC.

This chain uses TRBV14 with TRBJ2-2; 7 positions agree with TRBD2. Germline CDR1 reads SGHDN; CDR2 reads FVKESK. The CDR3 covers 20 residues. Trimming removed 0 bases from V and 4 bases from J; junction bases left unmatched: 17. As DNA, the CDR3 is TGTGCCAGCAGCCAAGAACGCGGCGCTAGCGGCCTATCGCCCACCGGGGAGCTGTTTTTT. It encodes CASSQERGASGLSPTGELFF. The full variable domain, with the rest looked up from reference TRBV14 and TRBJ2-2, is EAGVTQFPSHSVIEKGQTVTLRCDPISGHDNLYWYRRVMGKEIKFLLHFVKESKQDESGMPNNRFLAERTGGTYSTLKVQPAELEDSGVYFCASSQERGASGLSPTGELFFGEGSRLTVL.

The sample holds a few counts of this clonotype. The V gene is TRBV24-1, the J gene TRBJ2-5; tentative D call: TRBD1 (6 bases). The J call may be in error: the DNA end matches TRBJ2-7 better. The CDR3 consists of 14 residues. CDR1 and CDR2 (germline): KGHDR, SFDVKD. The CDR3 DNA reads as TGTGCCACCAGTAGTCGAGACAGGTTCTACGAGCAGTACTTC. Its translation is CATSSRDRFYEQYF.

The chain carries TRBV29-1 and TRBJ2-3, with no clear D. Trimming stripped 4 bases from V and 2 bases from J, with 10 bases between. CDR3 length: 13 amino acids. Germline CDR1 reads SQVTM; CDR2 reads ANQGSEA. This CDR3 reads CSVAMLLTDTQYF. In nucleotides, the CDR3 is TGCAGCGTTGCGATGCTGCTCACAGATACGCAGTATTTT.

The chain employs TRBV20-1 and TRBJ2-3; 7 nucleotides match TRBD2. V lost 3 bases and J lost 5; bases outside the gene matches: 5. Germline assignment: CDR1 DFQATT and CDR2 SNEGSKA (reference sequence). The CDR3 loop spans 13 amino acids. The CDR3, as DNA: TGCAGTGCTAGCGGGGCGGGGGAAGATACGCAGTATTTT. Amino acids: CSASGAGEDTQYF.

The CDR3 DNA reads TGTGCCAGCAGCGTAGACACCGAAAACATTCAGTACTTC. It codes for CASSVDTENIQYF. This sequence joins TRBV9 and TRBJ2-4; D call uncertain. CDR3 length: 13 amino acids. Germline CDR1 reads SGDLS; CDR2 reads YYNGEE. V dropped 0 bases and J dropped 5 bases, with 6 bases sitting between them.

The chain has TRBV7-9 and TRBJ2-5; 10 bases are shared with TRBD1. The CDR3 length is 15 residues. Trimming took 7 bases from V and 11 from J; bases not matched to a gene: 16. Germline lookup yields CDR1 SEHNR and CDR2 FQNEAQ (reference sequence). This chain's CDR3 is CASIPGQGGLYGQYF. The CDR3 DNA sequence: TGTGCCAGCATCCCCGGACAGGGGGGGCTCTACGGGCAGTACTTC.

The V call is TRBV4-2, the J call TRBJ2-1; possibly TRBD2 for D (5 bases). The CDR3 runs 15 residues. Trimming left V 0 bases short and J 0 bases short, with 6 bases between. CDR1 is LGHNA, CDR2 YNFKEQ, per germline. The CDR3 nucleotides read TGTGCCAGCAGCCAAGATGGGAGCTCCTACAATGAGCAGTTCTTC. The encoded protein is CASSQDGSSYNEQFF.

This chain joins TRBV7-2 and TRBJ2-5; D is undetermined. Gene TRBJ2-7 matches the end of the DNA better, so the J call may be wrong. The CDR3 runs to 13 residues. Looked up from germline, CDR1 is SGHTA and CDR2 is FQGNSA. The CDR3 loop reads CASSREISYEQYF. The CDR3 DNA is TGTGCCAGCAGCCGAGAGATCTCCTACGAGCAGTACTTC.

Only a few counts were recorded for this clonotype. The V call is TRBV20-1, the J call TRBJ2-7, with D tentatively TRBD2 (6 bases). The CDR3 covers 17 residues. Per germline, CDR1 DFQATT and CDR2 SNEGSKA (reference sequence). V lost 1 base to trimming and J lost 1 base, with 20 bases between them. The CDR3 here is CSARVTVGGGRSYEQYF. The CDR3 DNA follows: TGCAGTGCTAGAGTAACTGTTGGGGGAGGTAGGTCCTACGAGCAGTACTTC.

As regards this clonotype: The junction departs from the called germline gene at one end, perhaps through a read error. V and J are TRBV28 and TRBJ2-3; the D is unclear. Germline values: CDR1 MDHEN, CDR2 SYDVKM. There are 15 residues in the CDR3. CDR3 sequence reads: CVSSPAGRSTDTQYF. The CDR3 bases are TGTGTCAGCAGCCCCGCAGGAAGGAGCACAGATACGCAGTATTTT. Based on the CDR3 plus reference TRBV28 and TRBJ2-3, the full variable domain is DVKVTQSSRYLVKRTGEKVFLECVQDMDHENMFWYRQDPGLGLRLIYFSYDVKMKEKGDIPEGYSVSREKKERFSLILESASTNQTSMYLCVSSPAGRSTDTQYFGPGTRLTVL.

This chain uses TRBV3-1 with TRBJ1-1, with a weak D call TRBD1 (5 bases). Germline lookup yields CDR1 LGHDT and CDR2 YNNKEL (reference sequence). This CDR3 region has 15 residues. Trimming took off 2 bases at V and 1 base at J, with 11 bases between the two ends. CDR3 loop: CASSQIARANTEAFF. DNA of the CDR3: TGTGCCAGCAGCCAAATTGCCAGGGCGAACACTGAAGCTTTCTTT.

V and J are TRBV20-1 and TRBJ2-3, with a tentative D call TRBD2 (7 bases). From germline, CDR1 is DFQATT and CDR2 SNEGSKA (reference sequence). The CDR3 covers 13 residues. V shed 6 bases and J shed 3 bases, with 13 bases lying between them. The CDR3 DNA follows: TGCAGTGCGGGCGGGGGCGCTACAGATACGCAGTATTTT. This encodes CSAGGGATDTQYF.

This chain connects TRBV15 to TRBJ2-3; D may be TRBD1 (6 bases). The germline V gene encodes CDR1 LNHNV and CDR2 YYDKDF (reference sequence). This CDR3 is built from 14 residues. Trimming took off 5 bases at V and 4 bases at J, with 13 bases between the two ends. DNA of the CDR3: TGTGCCACCAGCGGAAAATACAGGGCAGATACGCAGTATTTT. It translates to CATSGKYRADTQYF.

This chain connects TRBV20-1 to TRBJ2-2; possibly TRBD1 for D (6 bases). Trimming removed 2 bases at V and 0 bases at J, with 10 bases between. Germline CDR1 and CDR2: DFQATT and SNEGSKA (reference sequence). The length of the CDR3 is 15 residues. CDR3 residues: CSARRQEANTGELFF. CDR3 DNA: TGCAGTGCTAGACGACAGGAGGCGAACACCGGGGAGCTGTTTTTT.

V and J are TRBV7-2 and TRBJ2-7; D possibly uses TRBD1 or TRBD2 (5 bases each). V gave up 7 bases and J gave up 0 bases, with 19 bases separating them. The germline V gene encodes CDR1 SGHTA and CDR2 FQGNSA. The length of the CDR3 is 16 residues. The CDR3 loop is CASTKGAQGTSYEQYF. CDR3 coding DNA: TGTGCCAGCACCAAGGGAGCCCAGGGAACCTCCTACGAGCAGTACTTC.

The chain employs TRBV20-1 and TRBJ2-1; tentative D call: TRBD1 (5 bases). Germline values: CDR1 DFQATT, CDR2 SNEGSKA (reference sequence). The CDR3 covers 15 residues. V was shortened by 0 bases and J by 6 bases, with 15 bases between the two germline ends. The CDR3 DNA sequence: TGCAGTGCTAGAGATTGGGGTGGGGCGGTCAATGAGCAGTTCTTC. Amino acid sequence: CSARDWGGAVNEQFF.

The chain employs TRBV12-3 or TRBV12-4 and TRBJ2-7; D ambiguous. The CDR3 runs 15 residues. Trimming cost V 1 base and J 0 bases, with 10 bases left between them. The CDR3 protein is CASSLVLLSSYEQYF. CDR3 nucleotides: TGTGCCAGCAGTTTAGTCCTATTGAGCTCCTACGAGCAGTACTTC.

This clonotype has a handful of counts. The chain employs TRBV27 and TRBJ2-1; the match to TRBD2 covers 12 bases. Germline loops: CDR1 MNHEY, CDR2 SMNVEV (reference sequence). There are 17 residues in the CDR3. V trimming: 6 bases; J trimming: 5 bases; junction bases outside the gene matches: 11. The CDR3 spells CASSPTSGRRMDNEQFF. The CDR3 DNA reads as TGTGCCAGCAGCCCTACTAGCGGGAGGCGGATGGACAATGAGCAGTTCTTC.

The chain is built from TRBV7-2 and TRBJ1-2; the D gene is possibly TRBD1 (6 bases). In germline, CDR1 is SGHTA, CDR2 FQGNSA. The germline V and J ends were trimmed by 5 bases and 4 bases, with 20 bases remaining between them. The CDR3 has 16 amino acids. The CDR3 DNA reads TGTGCCAGCAGCCGTAACGCGGGGGGCCGGTCCTATGGCTACACCTTC. It is translated as CASSRNAGGRSYGYTF. The full variable domain, completed using reference TRBV7-2 and TRBJ1-2, is GAGVSQSPSNKVTEKGKDVELRCDPISGHTALYWYRQSLGQGLEFLIYFQGNSAPDKSGLPSDRFSAERTGGSVSTLTIQRTQQEDSAVYLCASSRNAGGRSYGYTFGSGTRLTVV.

There are a few counts of this clonotype. V and J are TRBV28 and TRBJ2-7; D is uncertain. V was trimmed by 3 bases and J by 6 bases, leaving 6 bases between them. Germline CDR1 is MDHEN and CDR2 is SYDVKM. The CDR3 totals 11 residues. Here the CDR3 DNA reads TGTGCCAGCAGTTTTTTCTCCGAGCAGTACTTC. Translation gives CASSFFSEQYF.